Listed below are T cell receptor beta chains from one sample, sequenced in a study of somatic mutations in cytotoxic T cells in rheumatoid arthritis. Clones were read by immunoSEQ multiplex PCR, and TCRdb kept only the in-frame ones, dropping some. The sample has some 11,000 clones; 70% to 75% are singletons. Sample: CD8+ T cells sorted from blood. The origin of the receptors is an adult with rheumatoid arthritis. CDR3s include the opening cysteine and the closing phenylalanine or tryptophan. D genes are given only for firm matches. Clone size is given for some rows only: seen once, a few or many times, or a class if the clone is expanded.

J gene,clone size,V gene,D gene,CDR3 DNA,CDR3 protein
TRBJ1-2,NA,TRBV7-8,NA,TGTGCCAGCAGCTTATATCTAGGAAGCTATGGCTACACCTTC,CASSLYLGSYGYTF
TRBJ2-7,few,TRBV7-9,NA,TGTGCCAGCAGCTTAGCGGTGTCCTACGAGCAGTACTTC,CASSLAVSYEQYF
TRBJ2-5,medium-sized,TRBV12-5,TRBD2,TGTGCTAGTAATTTAGTAGCGGGCGGGAGCGAGACCCAGTACTTC,CASNLVAGGSETQYF
TRBJ1-2,once,TRBV7-6,NA,TGTGCCAGCAGCTCCGCTGGGCAGGAGCCCTATGGCTACACCTTC,CASSSAGQEPYGYTF
TRBJ2-7,NA,TRBV27,TRBD1,TGTGCCAGCAAGCCAGGGGGCGGCTACGAGCAGTACTTC,CASKPGGGYEQYF
TRBJ2-5,NA,TRBV9,NA,TGTGCCAGCAGCCCCAAGGGGGGTTCGAAGGAGACCCAGTACTTC,CASSPKGGSKETQYF
TRBJ2-1,few,TRBV27,TRBD1,TGTGCCAGCAGTTTATTGGGACAGGGTGTGTTCTTC,CASSLLGQGVFF
TRBJ1-2,NA,TRBV28,TRBD1,TGTGCCAGCAGTCCCAGAACAGGGGGCACCTATGGCTACACCTTC,CASSPRTGGTYGYTF
TRBJ2-1,NA,TRBV13,NA,TGTGCCAGCAGCTCCCTCGGCAATGAGCAGTTCTTC,CASSSLGNEQFF
TRBJ1-4,NA,TRBV27,NA,TGTGCCAAAAACGTACCGGGACAAAGCAATGAAAAACTGTTTTTT,CAKNVPGQSNEKLFF
TRBJ2-7,NA,TRBV7-9,NA,TGTGCCAGCAGCTTAGCGCGACCTTACGAGCAGTACTTC,CASSLARPYEQYF
TRBJ1-5,few,TRBV5-1,NA,TGCGCCAGCAGCTTGGGGGGGGCTCGGAGCAATCAGCCCCAGCATTTT,CASSLGGARSNQPQHF
TRBJ2-4,NA,TRBV15,TRBD2,TGTGCCACCAGCACGCGGGGGGTAGCCAAAAACATTCAGTACTTC,CATSTRGVAKNIQYF